Listed below are T cell receptor beta chains from one sample, sequenced in a study of shared clonotypes between healthy human individuals. Clones were sequenced by immunoSEQ multiplex PCR, and TCRdb holds only the in-frame ones, with some missing. Here the sample spans roughly 2.1 million clones, more than 85% being singletons. The source material was naive CD8+ T cells from PBMCs. The receptors stem from a man aged 18 to 29 in good health. Some clones in this sample may be carry-over from other donors' samples. The CDR3 runs from the conserved cysteine through the conserved F or W. Each record gives: clone size, V gene, D gene, J gene, CDR3 protein, CDR3 DNA. D genes are given only for firm matches. The size entry is marked missing in some rows and otherwise reads once, few, many or a size class.

abundance: -
v_gene: TRBV2
d_gene: -
j_gene: TRBJ2-7
CDR3aa: CASSGPAGGSYEQYF
CDR3nt: TGTGCCAGCAGCGGACCCGCCGGAGGCTCCTACGAGCAGTACTTC

abundance: -
v_gene: TRBV27
d_gene: -
j_gene: TRBJ2-1
CDR3aa: CASRQGPSYNEQFF
CDR3nt: TGTGCCAGTAGACAAGGACCGTCCTACAATGAGCAGTTCTTC

abundance: -
v_gene: TRBV6-5
d_gene: TRBD1
j_gene: TRBJ1-3
CDR3aa: CASQTHRGLGNTIYF
CDR3nt: TGTGCCAGCCAGACCCACAGGGGGCTAGGAAACACCATATATTTT

abundance: few
v_gene: TRBV29-1
d_gene: TRBD1
j_gene: TRBJ1-1
CDR3aa: CSTWTGLNTEAFF
CDR3nt: TGCAGCACATGGACAGGGTTGAACACTGAAGCTTTCTTT

abundance: once
v_gene: TRBV9
d_gene: -
j_gene: TRBJ2-1
CDR3aa: CASSVGGGPLNEQFF
CDR3nt: TGTGCCAGCAGCGTAGGTGGGGGGCCCCTCAATGAGCAGTTCTTC

abundance: -
v_gene: TRBV28
d_gene: TRBD1
j_gene: TRBJ2-5
CDR3aa: CASSLFGQGGETQYF
CDR3nt: TGTGCCAGCAGTTTGTTTGGACAGGGTGGAGAGACCCAGTACTTC

abundance: -
v_gene: TRBV27
d_gene: -
j_gene: TRBJ1-2
CDR3aa: CASSLSPSGAGYTF
CDR3nt: TGTGCCAGCAGTTTATCCCCATCAGGGGCCGGCTACACCTTC

abundance: -
v_gene: TRBV7-8
d_gene: -
j_gene: TRBJ2-7
CDR3aa: CASSSKGSSSYEQYF
CDR3nt: TGTGCCAGCAGCTCCAAAGGGTCTAGCTCCTACGAGCAGTACTTC

abundance: -
v_gene: TRBV6-5
d_gene: -
j_gene: TRBJ2-3
CDR3aa: CASSYGLLGDTQYF
CDR3nt: TGTGCCAGCAGTTATGGACTTCTAGGAGATACGCAGTATTTT

abundance: -
v_gene: TRBV15
d_gene: TRBD1
j_gene: TRBJ2-5
CDR3aa: CATSRDGVRGQETQYF
CDR3nt: TGTGCCACCAGCAGAGATGGGGTCAGGGGGCAAGAGACCCAGTACTTC

abundance: -
v_gene: TRBV28
d_gene: TRBD1
j_gene: TRBJ1-2
CDR3aa: CASSPQGFIYGYTF
CDR3nt: TGTGCCAGCAGCCCACAGGGGTTCATCTATGGCTACACCTTC

abundance: -
v_gene: TRBV7-9
d_gene: TRBD2
j_gene: TRBJ2-2
CDR3aa: CASKGTTNTGELFF
CDR3nt: TGTGCCAGTAAAGGGACTACGAACACCGGGGAGCTGTTTTTT

abundance: -
v_gene: TRBV25-1
d_gene: -
j_gene: TRBJ1-2
CDR3aa: CASRRKGPNYGYTF
CDR3nt: TGTGCCAGCAGAAGAAAGGGACCAAACTATGGCTACACCTTC

abundance: -
v_gene: TRBV7-9
d_gene: TRBD1
j_gene: TRBJ2-7
CDR3aa: CASSFGTGSYEQYF
CDR3nt: TGTGCCAGCAGCTTCGGGACAGGGTCATACGAGCAGTACTTC

abundance: -
v_gene: TRBV6-1
d_gene: TRBD1
j_gene: TRBJ2-7
CDR3aa: CASSEALRDRGLGEQYF
CDR3nt: TGTGCCAGCAGTGAAGCGCTTCGGGACAGGGGGCTTGGGGAGCAGTACTTC